The 5 T cell receptor beta chains listed next were all sequenced from one sample in a study of blood T cell repertoires in COVID-19. Only in-frame clones appear in the TCRdb table, and some are missing; sequencing was by immunoSEQ multiplex PCR. The data show about 170,000 clones, with approximately 86% seen just once and just over 2.5% held by the top ten. Sequences were obtained from peripheral blood. These receptors came from a woman of 80 years or more with COVID-19, enrolled during active disease.

A word on this clone: Other DNA sequences in this specimen translate into the identical CDR3. The chain joins TRBV28 to TRBJ1-5; 7 nucleotides match TRBD1. Looked up from germline, CDR1 is MDHEN and CDR2 is SYDVKM. The V gene end was trimmed by 6 bases and the J gene end by 1 base; junction bases not matched to a gene: 9. This CDR3 spans 16 amino acids. The CDR3 DNA reads as TGTGCCAGCAGACTAGGGACAGAAATAAGCAATCAGCCCCAGCATTTT. It specifies CASRLGTEISNQPQHF.

This chain connects TRBV20-1 to TRBJ2-1; TRBD1 might be the D (5 bases). The CDR3 runs 11 residues. Germline CDR1 reads DFQATT; CDR2 reads SNEGSKA (reference sequence). Trimming stripped 5 bases from V and 7 bases from J, with 9 bases between. CDR3 in DNA: TGCAGTGCTCTGGGGCGGAATGAGCAGTTCTTC. It specifies CSALGRNEQFF.

The rearrangement links TRBV5-1 to TRBJ2-2; a weak D match, TRBD2 (6 bases). In germline, CDR1 is SGHRS, CDR2 YFSETQ. The CDR3 runs 15 residues. V was cut by 0 bases and J by 3 bases, with 9 bases left in between. The chain's CDR3 is CASSLAPGDTGELFF. DNA for the CDR3: TGCGCCAGCAGCTTGGCGCCGGGGGACACCGGGGAGCTGTTTTTT.

The chain combines TRBV3-1 (or the pseudogene TRBV3-2) with TRBJ2-3, with TRBD2 matching 9 bases. Looked up from germline, CDR1 is LGHDT and CDR2 is YNNKEL (reference sequence). Germline trimming cut 2 bases from V and 2 bases from J; bases unmatched to any gene: 11. The CDR3 loop spans 18 amino acids. The CDR3 sequence is CASSQTSGWIGATDTQYF. In DNA, the CDR3 is TGTGCCAGCAGCCAAACTAGCGGGTGGATTGGGGCCACAGATACGCAGTATTTT.

V and J are TRBV5-1 and TRBJ1-2, with D perhaps TRBD1 (5 bases). The CDR3 is made up of 13 amino acids. Trimming shortened V by 0 bases and J by 6 bases, and 9 bases separated the two germline ends. From germline, CDR1 is SGHRS and CDR2 YFSETQ. This chain's CDR3 is CASSLGSGNGYTF. The CDR3 bases are TGCGCCAGCAGCTTGGGGTCAGGGAATGGCTACACCTTC.